A single sample is the source of the 6 T cell receptor beta chains below, sequenced in a study of shared clonotypes between healthy human individuals. Repertoires were generated with immunoSEQ multiplex PCR, while TCRdb's copy carries only in-frame clones and drops some. The table lists under 850,000 clones, 80% to 95% of them singletons. CD45RO-negative, CCR7-selected cells formed the naive CD8 fraction, which excluded terminally differentiated effector memory CD45RA+ cells. Sequencing was performed on naive CD8+ T cells sorted from blood. These receptors all come from a man under 40 in good health.

V usage is TRBV2 and J usage is TRBJ2-1; perhaps D is TRBD1 or TRBD2 (5 bases each). V was pared by 5 bases and J by 0 bases, with 8 bases between. The CDR3 length is 14 residues. Per germline, CDR1 SNHLY and CDR2 FYNNEI. The CDR3 DNA reads TGTGCCAGCAGTAGGGACCGCTCCTACAATGAGCAGTTCTTC. Translated, it gives CASSRDRSYNEQFF.

J is TRBJ2-7 and V is TRBV18; 7 positions agree with TRBD1. Looked up from germline, CDR1 is KGHSH and CDR2 is LQKENI. The CDR3 spans 14 residues. With 5 bases clipped from V and 5 bases from J, the junction kept 9 bases outside the gene matches. CDR3 coding DNA: TGTGCCAGCTCAACTTACAGGGGCATGAACGAGCAGTACTTC. Translated: CASSTYRGMNEQYF.

The chain employs TRBV15 and TRBJ2-5; 11 bases are a match to TRBD2. The CDR3 runs 21 residues. CDR1 is LNHNV and CDR2 is YYDKDF in the germline V gene (reference sequence). After removal of 0 bases from V and 2 bases from J, the junction contained 17 bases not matched to a gene. CDR3 protein: CATSRDFTSGRNDGYQETQYF. In DNA, the CDR3 is TGTGCCACCAGCAGAGATTTCACTAGCGGGAGAAATGATGGCTATCAAGAGACCCAGTACTTC.

The rearrangement links TRBV29-1 to TRBJ1-4; D is unclear. The CDR3 is 14 residues long. From germline, CDR1 is SQVTM and CDR2 ANQGSEA. Trimming cost V 1 base and J 0 bases, with 6 bases left between them. This CDR3 reads CSVEVLATNEKLFF. For the CDR3, the DNA is TGCAGCGTTGAAGTCCTAGCAACTAATGAAAAACTGTTTTTT. Full variable domain (outside the CDR3, taken from reference TRBV29-1 and TRBJ1-4): SAVISQKPSRDICQRGTSLTIQCQVDSQVTMMFWYRQQPGQSLTLIATANQGSEATYESGFVIDKFPISRPNLTFSTLTVSNMSPEDSSIYLCSVEVLATNEKLFFGSGTQLSVL.

This clone was picked up one time. J is TRBJ2-7 and V is TRBV19; 7 positions agree with TRBD2. The CDR3 has 13 amino acids. J lost 2 bases, V lost 6 bases, and 4 bases had no gene match. Germline loops: CDR1 LNHDA, CDR2 SQIVND (reference sequence). The CDR3 here is CASSPGGTYEQYF. The CDR3 DNA reads TGTGCCAGTAGCCCCGGGGGGACCTACGAGCAGTACTTC.

This clone has a handful of counts. This chain connects TRBV7-9 to TRBJ2-7; D call uncertain. CDR3 length: 14 amino acids. CDR1 and CDR2 (germline): SEHNR, FQNEAQ (reference sequence). V gave up 5 bases and J gave up 0 bases, with 11 bases separating them. The CDR3 nucleotides are TGTGCCAGCAGCGCCCCCTACGCCTCCTACGAGCAGTACTTC. It yields the protein CASSAPYASYEQYF.